This TCR beta chain was captured by sequencing in a study of pediatric ulcerative colitis. A word on this clone: The target antigen is unknown.

General study findings and limits: Repertoires came from total lymphocyte DNA, not specific subsets.

Germline V gene data show CDR1 as SNHLY and CDR2 as FYNNEI. V lost 6 bases to trimming and J lost 0 bases; unmatched junction nucleotides: 7. The CDR3 loop spans 15 amino acids. Up to 500,000 reads were sequenced per sample. The table came from immunoSEQ multiplex PCR; TCRdb's copy has only in-frame clones and leaves some out. Here the sample spans roughly 37,000 clones, around 78% being singletons. This sequence joins TRBV2 and TRBJ2-7; 8 nucleotides agree with TRBD1. Sequencing was carried out using blood. The source is a girl between 10 and 17 years old with moderate ulcerative colitis. CDR3 nucleotide sequence: TGTGCCAGCAGAGACAGGGGCACCTCCTCCTACGAGCAGTACTTC. Its translation: CASRDRGTSSYEQYF.